Shown below are 8 T cell receptor beta chains from a single sample sequenced in a study of blood T cells in healthy people across ages. A second about 7 to 11 cycle PCR used barcoded and J-beta primers. MiXCR, applied by TCRdb to the 5' RACE reads, yields one record per CDR3 protein. The sample contains fewer than 700,000 distinct CDR3 sequences, 40% to 45% of which appear only once. Source material: blood. These receptors originate from an older man in good health.

The chain couples TRBV3-1 to TRBJ1-2, with 10 bases fitting TRBD1. This CDR3 spans 14 amino acids. The germline gives CDR1 LGHDT, CDR2 YNNKEL (reference sequence). The trim removed 4 bases at V and 5 bases at J, leaving 4 bases unmatched. DNA for the CDR3: TGTGCCAGCAGCCCGGGACAGGGGAAGTATGGCTACACCTTC. Amino acids: CASSPGQGKYGYTF.

Only a few counts were recorded for this clonotype. Here the CDR3 reads CATSPGVASGSTDTQYF. DNA for the CDR3: TGTGCCACCAGCCCGGGAGTGGCTAGCGGGAGCACAGATACGCAGTATTTT. This sequence joins TRBV15 and TRBJ2-3, with 8 bases lining up with TRBD2. The CDR3 length is 17 residues. Germline loops: CDR1 LNHNV, CDR2 YYDKDF (reference sequence). V lost 5 bases to trimming and J lost 0 bases; unmatched junction nucleotides: 10. Complete variable domain (other parts from reference TRBV15 and TRBJ2-3): DAMVIQNPRYQVTQFGKPVTLSCSQTLNHNVMYWYQQKSSQAPKLLFHYYDKDFNNEADTPDNFQSRRPNTSFCFLDIRSPGLGDTAMYLCATSPGVASGSTDTQYFGPGTRLTVL.

V and J are TRBV20-1 and TRBJ2-3; no clear D. The CDR3 has 15 residues. Germline lookup yields CDR1 DFQATT and CDR2 SNEGSKA (reference sequence). The ends were cut back, 7 bases at V and 1 base at J, with 18 bases in the middle. CDR3 in DNA: TGCAGTGTTCAGCCCCGAGATGGCCGCACAGATACGCAGTATTTT. Its protein product is CSVQPRDGRTDTQYF.

This clonotype came up once. The rearrangement links TRBV7-2 to TRBJ2-5; 10 positions match TRBD2. Germline V gives CDR1 SGHTA, CDR2 FQGNSA. This CDR3 has 15 amino acids. V lost 1 base, J lost 7 bases, and 6 bases stayed unmatched. CDR3 bases: TGTGCCAGCAGCTTAGTTAGCGGGGGGTTAGGGACCCAGTACTTC. Amino acids: CASSLVSGGLGTQYF.

This clonotype has just a few counts. The V gene is TRBV4-1, the J gene TRBJ1-6, with unresolved D. Germline values: CDR1 MGHRA, CDR2 YSYEKL. This CDR3 spans 15 amino acids. The V and J ends lost 4 bases and 8 bases respectively, with 15 bases between them. The CDR3 here is CASSRAADVDSPLHF. CDR3 in DNA: TGCGCCAGCAGCCGGGCGGCGGACGTGGATTCACCCCTCCACTTT.

This clonotype appeared many times. The V gene is TRBV7-3, the J gene TRBJ1-2; D uncertain. This CDR3 spans 13 amino acids. Per germline, CDR1 SGHTA and CDR2 FQGTGA. Trimming pared 3 bases from V and 4 bases from J, leaving 9 bases between. The chain's CDR3 is CASSFDPSYGYTF. DNA of the CDR3: TGTGCCAGCAGCTTTGACCCCTCCTATGGCTACACCTTC.

The V call is TRBV7-2, the J call TRBJ2-3; D gene unclear. V was clipped by 3 bases and J by 6 bases, with 7 bases between them. The germline CDR1 and CDR2 sequences are SGHTA and FQGNSA. CDR3 size: 12 residues. The chain's CDR3 is CASSFIVDTQYF. The DNA of the CDR3 is TGTGCCAGCAGCTTCATAGTGGATACGCAGTATTTT.

The gene calls are TRBV12-3 or TRBV12-4 and TRBJ2-1; 11 bases map to TRBD2. There are 15 residues in the CDR3. Germline trimming cut 3 bases from V and 9 bases from J; bases unmatched to any gene: 7. CDR3 sequence reads: CASSFRLAGGGEQFF. CDR3 in DNA: TGTGCCAGCAGTTTTCGGCTAGCGGGGGGTGGTGAGCAGTTCTTC.